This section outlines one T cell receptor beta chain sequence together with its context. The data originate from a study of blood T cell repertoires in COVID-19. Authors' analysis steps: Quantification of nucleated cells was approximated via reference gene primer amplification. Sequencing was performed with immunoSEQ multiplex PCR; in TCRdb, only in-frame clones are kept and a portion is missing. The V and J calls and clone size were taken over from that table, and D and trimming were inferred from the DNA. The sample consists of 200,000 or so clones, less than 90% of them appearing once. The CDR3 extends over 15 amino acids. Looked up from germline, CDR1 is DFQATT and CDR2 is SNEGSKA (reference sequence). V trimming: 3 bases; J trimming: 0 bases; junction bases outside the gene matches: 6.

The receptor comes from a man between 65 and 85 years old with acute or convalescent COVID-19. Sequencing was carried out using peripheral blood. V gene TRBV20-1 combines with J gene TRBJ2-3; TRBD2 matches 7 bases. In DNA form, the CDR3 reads TGCAGTGCTAGTCGGGATAGCGGGAGCACAGATACGCAGTATTTT. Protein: CSASRDSGSTDTQYF.